A single sample gave rise to the 26 T cell receptor beta chains below, sequenced in a study of glioma-infiltrating T cells. TCR alpha and beta CDR3 regions were amplified from RNA using iRepertoire nested multiplex PCR. TCRdb re-called the multiplex PCR reads through MiXCR, storing one row per CDR3 protein. Here the sample spans around 350,000 distinct CDR3 sequences, about 40% being singletons. The source material was glioma tissue, nonneoplastic brain tissue, or PBMCs (not recorded which). The receptors were gathered from a human donor with low-grade glioma or glioblastoma, undergoing nonglioma brain surgery, or in good health (not recorded which).

The CDR3 loop is CASSYSGRPTDTQYF. The CDR3, as DNA: TGTGCCAGCAGTTACTCGGGACGACCCACAGATACGCAGTATTTT. V gene TRBV6-2 or TRBV6-3 combines with J gene TRBJ2-3; the D gene could be TRBD1 or TRBD2 (5 bases each). The CDR3 covers 15 residues. Germline V gene data show CDR1 as MNHEY and CDR2 as SVGEGT. V was shortened by 0 bases and J by 2 bases, with 9 bases between the two germline ends.

V and J are TRBV15 and TRBJ2-5; D may be TRBD1 (5 bases). The CDR3 runs 15 residues. Trimming stripped 2 bases from V and 5 bases from J, with 15 bases between. The germline CDR1 and CDR2 sequences are LNHNV and YYDKDF (reference sequence). CDR3: CATSRRWGKIETQYF. The CDR3 DNA reads TGTGCCACCAGCAGACGATGGGGCAAAATTGAGACCCAGTACTTC. The variable domain in full, with the rest retrieved from reference TRBV15 and TRBJ2-5, is DAMVIQNPRYQVTQFGKPVTLSCSQTLNHNVMYWYQQKSSQAPKLLFHYYDKDFNNEADTPDNFQSRRPNTSFCFLDIRSPGLGDTAMYLCATSRRWGKIETQYFGPGTRLLVL.

Comments on this clonotype: Possible read error: a much larger clone is one base away. Lacking the conserved final phenylalanine or tryptophan, this CDR3 likely reflects a read error. The chain has TRBV6-1 and TRBJ2-1; TRBD2 matches at 8 bases. Germline loops: CDR1 MNHNS, CDR2 SASEGT. Trimming cost V 2 bases and J 6 bases; bases outside gene matches: 12. This CDR3 comprises 17 residues. The CDR3: CASSEWSAGGTFNEQFS. DNA of the CDR3: TGTGCCAGCAGTGAATGGTCGGCGGGAGGAACATTCAATGAGCAGTTCTCC.

This clonotype was found many times. The CDR3 DNA reads as TGTGCCAGCAGCTTTAGGCTGGAGACTAGCAGTGAGACCCAGTACTTC. As protein: CASSFRLETSSETQYF. V and J are TRBV7-9 and TRBJ2-5, with TRBD2 matching over 7 bases. V lost 3 bases to trimming and J lost 5 bases; unmatched junction nucleotides: 12. Germline V gene sequence: CDR1 SEHNR, CDR2 FQNEAQ (reference sequence). The CDR3 sequence is 16 residues long.

The CDR3 DNA reads TGTGCCAGCAGTGAGTCCCCCCGCAGCGGGAGCCCTTATACGCAGTATTTT. As protein: CASSESPRSGSPYTQYF. This chain links TRBV25-1 with TRBJ2-3; 8 bases fit TRBD2. V trimming: 3 bases; J trimming: 7 bases; junction bases outside the gene matches: 15. The CDR3 extends over 17 amino acids. Germline V lookup: CDR1 MGHDK, CDR2 SYGVNS. Combining the CDR3 with reference TRBV25-1 and TRBJ2-3 gives the whole variable domain EADIYQTPRYLVIGTGKKITLECSQTMGHDKMYWYQQDPGMELHLIHYSYGVNSTEKGDLSSESTVSRIRTEHFPLTLESARPSHTSQYLCASSESPRSGSPYTQYFGPGTRLTVL.

Ten or more counts support this clonotype. J is TRBJ2-1 and V is TRBV6-2 or TRBV6-3; TRBD2 matches 9 bases. The CDR3 spans 12 residues. Per germline, CDR1 MNHEY and CDR2 SVGEGT. After removal of 5 bases from V and 12 bases from J, the junction contained 5 bases not matched to a gene. The chain's CDR3 is CASSPGAGGQFF. DNA of the CDR3: TGTGCCAGCAGTCCGGGAGCGGGAGGGCAGTTCTTC.

This clonotype showed up many times. V usage is TRBV6-2 or TRBV6-3 and J usage is TRBJ2-7, with a tentative D call TRBD2 (5 bases). Looked up from germline, CDR1 is MNHEY and CDR2 is SVGEGT. The CDR3 totals 13 residues. V lost 4 bases and J 4 bases, leaving 11 bases between the germline ends. CDR3 protein: CASSLQEAYEQYF. CDR3 bases: TGTGCCAGCAGTTTGCAGGAGGCGTACGAGCAGTACTTC.

This clonotype was found many times. The CDR3 here is CASRSTGGPITDTQYF. CDR3 nucleotide sequence: TGTGCCAGCAGGTCCACAGGGGGCCCTATCACAGATACGCAGTATTTT. The V call is TRBV6-1, the J call TRBJ2-3; 9 bases match TRBD1. In germline, CDR1 is MNHNS, CDR2 SASEGT. J gave up 2 bases and V 6 bases, and 9 bases lay outside the gene matches. CDR3 size: 16 residues.

The table lists this clonotype with a count of one. V and J are TRBV11-1 and TRBJ2-7; D possibly corresponds to TRBD1 (5 bases). This CDR3 region has 16 residues. V shed 2 bases and J shed 1 base, with 15 bases lying between them. Germline CDR1 SGHAT, CDR2 FQDESV (reference sequence). CDR3 in amino acids: CASSLSPRAVSYEQYF. The CDR3, as DNA: TGTGCCAGCAGCTTATCCCCCAGGGCTGTATCCTACGAGCAGTACTTC. The variable domain in full, completed from reference TRBV11-1 and TRBJ2-7, reads EAEVAQSPRYKITEKSQAVAFWCDPISGHATLYWYRQILGQGPELLVQFQDESVVDDSQLPKDRFSAERLKGVDSTLKIQPAELGDSAMYLCASSLSPRAVSYEQYFGPGTRLTVT.

This clonotype was seen a few times. The chain carries TRBV2 and TRBJ2-3; either TRBD1 or TRBD2 may supply D (5 bases each). This CDR3 spans 14 amino acids. Trimming removed 5 bases at V and 6 bases at J, with 15 bases between. Germline V CDR1 and CDR2: SNHLY, FYNNEI. CDR3 coding DNA: TGTGCCAGCAGTTTTCAAATCGGGGCGGATACGCAGTATTTT. It specifies CASSFQIGADTQYF.

A note on this clonotype: At one end the junction does not follow the germline gene, possibly because of a read error. As DNA, the CDR3 is TGTGCCAGCAGTTTAGAGGGACTCAGCTCCCACAATGAGCAGTTCTTC. Amino acid sequence: CASSLEGLSSHNEQFF. The rearrangement joins TRBV27 to TRBJ2-1; possibly TRBD2 for D (6 bases). This CDR3 region has 16 residues. The germline gives CDR1 MNHEY, CDR2 SMNVEV (reference sequence).

A word on this clonotype: This may arise from a read error, as a much more abundant clone is one base away. The genes are TRBV6-2 or TRBV6-3 and TRBJ1-1, with no clear D. The CDR3 spans 15 residues. Germline loops: CDR1 MNHEY, CDR2 SVGEGT. The CDR3 here is CASSLGPRVNTKAFF. The DNA for the CDR3 is TGTGCCAGCAGCTTAGGGCCGAGGGTGAACACTAAAGCTTTCTTT.

Notes on this clonotype: One end of the junction is discordant with germline, which a read error may explain. The rearrangement links TRBV4-2 to TRBJ2-5; 9 bases line up with TRBD1. This CDR3 contains 14 residues. Germline-derived CDR1 and CDR2 are LGHNA and YNFKEQ. CDR3 sequence (DNA): TGTGCCAGCAGCCCGGGACAGGGACAGGAGACCGAGTACTTC. Translated: CASSPGQGQETEYF.

Comment on this clonotype: A clone one base away is much larger, so this may be a read error. This sequence joins TRBV28 and TRBJ2-1; 8 positions match TRBD1. V dropped 7 bases and J dropped 6; count of bases not matched to a gene: 11. From germline, CDR1 is MDHEN and CDR2 SYDVKM. CDR3 length: 15 amino acids. CDR3 amino acids: CASTLGYRGFNEQFF. The CDR3 coding sequence is TGTGCCAGCACCTTGGGGTACAGGGGGTTCAATGAGCAGTTCTTC.

Turning to this clonotype: This sequence may be a read error, since a much larger clone differs from it by one base. The conserved phenylalanine or tryptophan normally closing the CDR3 is absent here, so this likely arose from a read error. This chain joins TRBV27 and TRBJ2-7; a possible D gene is TRBD2 (5 bases). There are 13 residues in the CDR3. Germline CDR1 MNHEY, CDR2 SMNVEV (reference sequence). With 6 bases removed from V and 3 bases from J, the gap between germline ends came to 12 bases. DNA of the CDR3: TGTGCCAGCAGCGAGGGTCTTCGCTACGAGCAGTACCTC. This translates into CASSEGLRYEQYL.

V usage is TRBV20-1 and J usage is TRBJ1-2; TRBD1 aligns across 10 bases. CDR1 and CDR2 from the germline V gene are DFQATT and SNEGSKA (reference sequence). Trimming cost V 5 bases and J 2 bases; bases outside gene matches: 5. The CDR3 spans 14 residues. CDR3 protein: CSAAGDRGNYGYTF. CDR3 DNA: TGCAGTGCTGCCGGGGACAGGGGCAACTATGGCTACACCTTC.

This clonotype has at least ten counts. The chain has TRBV20-1 and TRBJ2-3; D uncertain. The CDR3 has 14 amino acids. The germline CDR1 and CDR2 sequences are DFQATT and SNEGSKA (reference sequence). Trimming took off 0 bases at V and 3 bases at J, with 10 bases between the two ends. CDR3 bases: TGCAGTGCTAGAGATTTTTGGATTACAGATACGCAGTATTTT. This encodes CSARDFWITDTQYF.

This clonotype was observed a handful of times. The chain joins TRBV27 to TRBJ1-2, with 7 positions matching TRBD1. V lost 3 bases to trimming and J lost 1 base; unmatched junction nucleotides: 11. The CDR3 totals 17 residues. Germline V gives CDR1 MNHEY, CDR2 SMNVEV (reference sequence). CDR3 DNA sequence: TGTGCCAGCAGTTTCTTCGTCGGGACAGCAAATAACTATGGCTACACCTTC. Protein product: CASSFFVGTANNYGYTF.

The table lists this clonotype with many counts. The J gene is TRBJ2-3, the V gene TRBV27; D gene ambiguous. The CDR3 loop spans 15 amino acids. Looked up from germline, CDR1 is MNHEY and CDR2 is SMNVEV (reference sequence). V lost 0 bases and J 6 bases, leaving 13 bases between the germline ends. CDR3 region: CASSLSVAQADTQYF. The CDR3 DNA reads TGTGCCAGCAGTTTATCGGTGGCCCAGGCCGATACGCAGTATTTT.

Remarks on this clonotype: A clone one base away is much larger, so this may be a read error. The rearrangement joins TRBV7-2 to TRBJ2-3; D gene unclear. Germline CDR1 reads SGHTA; CDR2 reads FQGNSA. The V and J ends lost 5 bases and 4 bases respectively, with 13 bases between them. The CDR3 covers 14 residues. CDR3 in amino acids: CASSHSKGADTQYF. The CDR3 DNA reads as TGTGCCAGCAGCCACTCAAAGGGCGCAGATACGCAGTATTTT.

This clonotype has at least ten counts. The chain links TRBV28 to TRBJ1-1; D not certain. Germline V gene sequence: CDR1 MDHEN, CDR2 SYDVKM. CDR3 length equals 12 residues. Trimming removed 4 bases from V and 10 bases from J, with 13 bases in between. CDR3 in DNA: TGTGCCAGCAGTTACCTAAGTTGGGTAGCTTTCTTT. Translating it yields CASSYLSWVAFF.

At least ten counts were recorded for this clonotype. The CDR3 loop is CSASVDSTDTQYF. CDR3 nucleotide sequence: TGCAGTGCTAGCGTTGACAGCACAGATACGCAGTATTTT. V usage is TRBV20-1 and J usage is TRBJ2-3; D gene ambiguous. Germline CDR1 is DFQATT and CDR2 is SNEGSKA (reference sequence). The CDR3 spans 13 residues. Trimming removed 3 bases at V and 0 bases at J, with 7 bases between.

This clonotype was counted at least ten times. The J gene is TRBJ1-2, the V gene TRBV20-1; tentatively, D is TRBD1 (5 bases). CDR3 length: 13 amino acids. The germline V gene has CDR1 DFQATT and CDR2 SNEGSKA (reference sequence). Trimming stripped 4 bases from V and 1 base from J, with 10 bases between. Written as DNA, the CDR3 is TGCAGTGCTAAACTGACAGTTAACTATGGCTACACCTTC. Its protein is CSAKLTVNYGYTF.

The chain joins TRBV18 to TRBJ2-7; TRBD2 might be the D (5 bases). The V and J ends lost 6 bases and 2 bases respectively, with 14 bases between them. The CDR3 totals 14 residues. From germline, CDR1 is KGHSH and CDR2 LQKENI. This CDR3 is CASSSAGRTYEQYF. The CDR3 bases are TGTGCCAGCTCCTCGGCGGGTCGGACCTACGAGCAGTACTTC.

In this sample, this clonotype turned up many times. The V gene is TRBV20-1, the J gene TRBJ1-1; tentative D call: TRBD1 (5 bases). Germline V gene sequence: CDR1 DFQATT, CDR2 SNEGSKA (reference sequence). This CDR3 comprises 13 residues. The ends were cut back, 5 bases at V and 5 bases at J, with 15 bases in the middle. The CDR3 DNA follows: TGCAGTGCTCGCGGACCCCGGGGGACTGAAGCTTTCTTT. Translated: CSARGPRGTEAFF.

Regarding this clonotype: A much larger clone differs from this one at a single base, so this may be a read error. The rearrangement uses TRBV25-1 and TRBJ2-4, with TRBD2 identical over 10 bases. Germline CDR1 MGHDK, CDR2 SYGVNS. CDR3 length: 17 amino acids. The V gene end was trimmed by 6 bases and the J gene end by 9 bases; junction bases not matched to a gene: 17. DNA for the CDR3: TGTGCCAGCAGCAGAGATGGGCTAGCGGGAGCGGGAGGCATTCAGTACTTC. Translating gives CASSRDGLAGAGGIQYF.